This T cell receptor beta chain is drawn from a study of radiation and T cells in renal cell carcinoma. Study-level points and caveats: Top tumor clonotypes rose in blood 2 weeks post-radiation, then contracted. Tumor samples were small regions of approximately 1.1 g.

TCRdb's table, derived via immunoSEQ multiplex PCR, lists solely in-frame clones and lacks some. This sample has about 22,000 clones; 40% to 55% occur once, and the top ten carry approximately 16%. V was shortened by 3 bases and J by 5 bases, with 5 bases between the two germline ends. Germline V gene data show CDR1 as SGHTA and CDR2 as FQGNSA. This CDR3 spans 11 amino acids. This clone came up once. Its antigen is as yet unknown. Stated treatment: 15 Gy SBRT to primary tumor, nephrectomy 4 weeks later. Nephrectomy followed 15 Gy stereotactic body radiation by 4 weeks. The chain joins TRBV7-2 to TRBJ2-7; D unclear. This TCR was recovered from a woman between 50 and 59 years old with renal cell carcinoma. The material was tumor tissue, obtained from a patient whose treatment included radiotherapy and nephrectomy. The CDR3 DNA reads as TGTGCCAGCAGCTTGACTGACGAGCAGTACTTC. This encodes CASSLTDEQYF.